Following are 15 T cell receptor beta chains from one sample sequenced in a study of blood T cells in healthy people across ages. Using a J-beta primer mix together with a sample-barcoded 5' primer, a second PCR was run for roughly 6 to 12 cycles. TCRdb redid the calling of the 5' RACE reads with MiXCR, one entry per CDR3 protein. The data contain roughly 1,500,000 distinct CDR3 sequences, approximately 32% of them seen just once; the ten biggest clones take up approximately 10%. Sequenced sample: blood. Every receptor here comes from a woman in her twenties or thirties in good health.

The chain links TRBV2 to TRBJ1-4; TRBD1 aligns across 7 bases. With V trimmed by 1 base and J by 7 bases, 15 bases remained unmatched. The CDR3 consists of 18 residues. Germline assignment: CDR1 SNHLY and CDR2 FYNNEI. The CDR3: CASSEDHLLTGEGEKLFF. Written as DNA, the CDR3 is TGTGCCAGCAGTGAAGATCATCTCCTTACAGGGGAGGGTGAAAAACTGTTTTTT.

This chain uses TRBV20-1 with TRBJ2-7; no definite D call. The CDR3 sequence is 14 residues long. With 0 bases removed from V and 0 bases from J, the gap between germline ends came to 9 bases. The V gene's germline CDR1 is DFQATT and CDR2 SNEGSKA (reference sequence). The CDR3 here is CSAREAAASYEQYF. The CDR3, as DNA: TGCAGTGCTAGAGAGGCGGCGGCCTCCTACGAGCAGTACTTC.

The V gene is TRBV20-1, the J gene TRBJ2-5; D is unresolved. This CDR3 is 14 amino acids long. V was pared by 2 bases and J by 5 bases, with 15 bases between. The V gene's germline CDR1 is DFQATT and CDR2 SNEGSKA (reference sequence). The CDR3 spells CSARPRDGMETQYF. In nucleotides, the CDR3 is TGCAGTGCTAGACCCCGTGATGGAATGGAGACCCAGTACTTC.

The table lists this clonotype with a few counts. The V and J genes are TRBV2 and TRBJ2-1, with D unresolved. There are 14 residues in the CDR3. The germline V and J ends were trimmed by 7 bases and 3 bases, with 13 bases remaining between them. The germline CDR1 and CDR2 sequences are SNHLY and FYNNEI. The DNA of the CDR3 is TGTGCCAGCACCGAGCTACAGAGCTACAATGAGCAGTTCTTC. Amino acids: CASTELQSYNEQFF.

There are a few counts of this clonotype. CDR3 in DNA: TGTGCCAGCAGTTATAGCCCTCTCCCCGGACATTTACCTAACTATGGCTACACCTTC. This sequence encodes CASSYSPLPGHLPNYGYTF. The chain couples TRBV6-2 or TRBV6-3 to TRBJ1-2; maybe TRBD1 (5 bases). Looked up from germline, CDR1 is MNHEY and CDR2 is SVGEGT. V lost 3 bases and J lost 0, with 23 bases in between. This CDR3 contains 19 residues.

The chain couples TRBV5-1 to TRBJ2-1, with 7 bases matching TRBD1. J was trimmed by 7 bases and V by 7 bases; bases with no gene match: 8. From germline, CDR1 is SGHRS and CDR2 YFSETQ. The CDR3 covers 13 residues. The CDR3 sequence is CASRDSHGNEQFF. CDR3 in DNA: TGCGCCAGCCGGGACAGCCACGGAAATGAGCAGTTCTTC.

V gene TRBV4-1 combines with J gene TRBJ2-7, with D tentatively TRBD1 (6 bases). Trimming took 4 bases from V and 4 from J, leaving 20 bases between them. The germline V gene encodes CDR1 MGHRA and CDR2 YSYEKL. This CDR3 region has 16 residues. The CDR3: CASSRGQPDDLYEQYF. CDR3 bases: TGCGCCAGCAGCCGCGGACAGCCCGACGACCTTTACGAGCAGTACTTC.

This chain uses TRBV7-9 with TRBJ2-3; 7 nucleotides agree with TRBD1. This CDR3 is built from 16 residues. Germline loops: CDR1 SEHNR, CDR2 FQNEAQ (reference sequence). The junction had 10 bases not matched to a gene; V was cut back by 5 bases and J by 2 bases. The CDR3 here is CASSPLWTGATDTQYF. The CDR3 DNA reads TGTGCCAGCAGCCCTTTATGGACAGGCGCCACAGATACGCAGTATTTT.

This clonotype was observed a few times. The CDR3 bases are TGTGCCAGCAGACCCGGGGGGCAGACCTACAATGAGCAGTTCTTC. It encodes CASRPGGQTYNEQFF. The V call is TRBV12-3 or TRBV12-4, the J call TRBJ2-1; tentative D call: TRBD2 (7 bases). This CDR3 is 15 amino acids long. The V gene lost 6 bases and the J gene lost 2 bases, with 14 bases spanning the gap.

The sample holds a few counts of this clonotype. Here the CDR3 reads CASRARVISDEAFF. For the CDR3, the DNA is TGTGCCAGCAGGGCCCGGGTGATTTCGGATGAAGCTTTCTTT. The rearrangement links TRBV6-5 to TRBJ1-1; D gene ambiguous. Deletions cut 6 bases from V and 7 bases from J, with 18 bases between. Germline V lookup: CDR1 MNHEY, CDR2 SVGAGI. This CDR3 has 14 amino acids.

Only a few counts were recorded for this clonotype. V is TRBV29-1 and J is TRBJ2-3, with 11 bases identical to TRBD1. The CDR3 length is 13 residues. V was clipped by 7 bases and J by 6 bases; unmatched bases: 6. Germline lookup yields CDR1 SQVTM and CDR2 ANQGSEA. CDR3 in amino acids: CSGGQGARDTQYF. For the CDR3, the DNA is TGCAGCGGCGGACAGGGGGCGCGGGATACGCAGTATTTT.

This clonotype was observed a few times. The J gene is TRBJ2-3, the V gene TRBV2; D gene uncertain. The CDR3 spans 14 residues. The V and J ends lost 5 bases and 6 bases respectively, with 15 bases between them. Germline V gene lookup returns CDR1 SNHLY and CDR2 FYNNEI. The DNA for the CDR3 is TGTGCCAGCAGTAAGCAGACTCCTCGGGATACGCAGTATTTT. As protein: CASSKQTPRDTQYF.

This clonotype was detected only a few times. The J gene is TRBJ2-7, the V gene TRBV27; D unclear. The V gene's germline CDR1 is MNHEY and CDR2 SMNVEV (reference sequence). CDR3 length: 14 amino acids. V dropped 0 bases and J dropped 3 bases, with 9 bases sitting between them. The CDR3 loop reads CASSLSAADYEQYF. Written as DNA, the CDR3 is TGTGCCAGCAGTTTATCTGCGGCGGACTACGAGCAGTACTTC.

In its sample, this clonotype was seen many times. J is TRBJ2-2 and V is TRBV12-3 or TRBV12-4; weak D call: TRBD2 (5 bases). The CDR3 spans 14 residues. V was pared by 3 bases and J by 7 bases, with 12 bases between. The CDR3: CASSFGSSGGELFF. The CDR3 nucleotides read TGTGCCAGCAGTTTTGGGAGTTCGGGCGGGGAGCTGTTTTTT.

CDR3 sequence: CASSSTTRPELNTDTQYF. Here the CDR3 DNA reads TGCGCCAGCAGCTCCACCACTCGACCGGAACTAAACACAGATACGCAGTATTTT. The chain couples TRBV5-1 to TRBJ2-3; D gene ambiguous. CDR3 length equals 18 residues. Germline V gene sequence: CDR1 SGHRS, CDR2 YFSETQ. V was clipped by 3 bases and J by 2 bases, with 22 bases between them.